Below, one T cell receptor (beta chain) is given with its context. Its specificity is unknown. The CDR3 runs to 12 residues. Deletions cut 6 bases from V and 5 bases from J, with 10 bases between. Germline assignment: CDR1 MDHEN and CDR2 SYDVKM. With 60 Vbeta and 13 Jbeta primers, the PCR was carried out. The table came from immunoSEQ multiplex PCR; TCRdb's copy has only in-frame clones and leaves some out. This sample lists 110,000 to 150,000 clones; its ten largest clones have approximately 1%. These data belong to a study of cytomegalovirus exposure and HLA in healthy donors. Unrecorded immune exposure was likely among donors, who were nominally healthy when sampled. Whole-study results and caveats: Listed as cytomegalovirus-associated were around 160 TCR beta chains. Sequencing depth roughly uniform across donors was assumed in presence/absence analyses.

The chain is built from TRBV28 and TRBJ1-2; D may be TRBD1 (5 bases). The sequencing sample was made of PBMCs. The clonotype comes from a male donor in good health and CMV-seronegative. CDR3 nucleotide sequence: TGTGCCAGCAGCGACAGAAGTTATGGCTACACCTTC. Translating gives CASSDRSYGYTF.